This T cell receptor (beta chain) emerged from a study of shared clonotypes between healthy human individuals. The study, taken as a whole, reports: Genetic and exposure-history diversity was limited by the few donors.

Naive CD8 isolation took CD45RO-negative cells positively selected for CCR7 and excluded terminally differentiated effector memory CD45RA+ cells. The study drew its donors from healthy HIV-negative adults without recent acute infections or vaccinations. The CDR3 extends over 15 amino acids. Germline CDR1 reads SGHNT; CDR2 reads YYREEE (reference sequence). V gave up 4 bases and J gave up 2 bases; unmatched junction bases: 5. Assay runs were performed at deep level. Clones were read by immunoSEQ multiplex PCR, and TCRdb kept only the in-frame ones, dropping some. The top ten clones hold 0.095% to 0.12% of a sample with about 650,000 clones, roughly 95% of them seen once. Turning to this clone: What it binds is not known.

This receptor was obtained from a woman younger than 45 in good health. This chain joins TRBV5-4 and TRBJ1-5; 8 nucleotides line up with TRBD1. Sequenced input: naive CD8+ T cells sorted from blood. The CDR3: CASSAGQVGNQPQHF. The CDR3 DNA reads TGTGCCAGCAGCGCGGGACAGGTGGGCAATCAGCCCCAGCATTTT.